These 8 T cell receptor beta chains were all obtained from the same sample, sequenced in a study of T cells in Graves' hyperthyroidism and ophthalmopathy. RNA transcripts provided the source from which TCR beta CDR3 regions were amplified. The HTBI primer set was used in a first-round RT-PCR of the TCR CDR3. TCRdb analysed the multiplex PCR reads with MiXCR anew, one entry per CDR3 protein. The table has 300,000 to 450,000 distinct CDR3 sequences, 15% seen once. The sample consisted of blood. Receptors originate from a woman aged 25 to 45 with Graves' hyperthyroidism.

At least ten counts were recorded for this clonotype. The V and J genes are TRBV2 and TRBJ2-1; D ambiguous. The germline CDR1 and CDR2 sequences are SNHLY and FYNNEI. The V end lost 3 bases, the J end lost 7 bases, and 7 bases lay between the germline ends. This CDR3 region has 12 residues. For the CDR3, the DNA is TGTGCCAGCAGTGATAACGATAATGAGCAGTTCTTC. Protein: CASSDNDNEQFF.

There are many counts of this clonotype. This chain joins TRBV12-3 or TRBV12-4 and TRBJ1-1; 9 bases are a match to TRBD1. After removal of 7 bases from V and 6 bases from J, the junction contained 6 bases not matched to a gene. This CDR3 has 13 residues. The chain's CDR3 is CASTLQGAAEAFF. CDR3 nucleotides: TGTGCCAGCACCCTACAGGGGGCTGCTGAAGCTTTCTTT.

This clonotype was seen repeatedly, ten times or more. The chain is built from TRBV20-1 and TRBJ2-5, with 9 bases that match TRBD2. The CDR3 contains 14 residues. The germline gives CDR1 DFQATT, CDR2 SNEGSKA (reference sequence). V lost 3 bases to trimming and J lost 4 bases; unmatched junction nucleotides: 6. The CDR3 loop is CSASVIAGVETQYF. CDR3 sequence (DNA): TGCAGTGCTAGTGTGATAGCGGGAGTAGAGACCCAGTACTTC.

This clonotype occurred many times. The genes are TRBV27 and TRBJ2-7; possible D gene TRBD1, 5 bases. Germline V gives CDR1 MNHEY, CDR2 SMNVEV (reference sequence). Trimming removed 2 bases from V and 3 bases from J, with 11 bases in between. The CDR3 contains 14 residues. The CDR3 loop reads CASSLTDSIYEQYF. The CDR3, as DNA: TGTGCCAGCAGTTTAACTGACAGCATCTACGAGCAGTACTTC.

At least ten counts were recorded for this clonotype. The V and J genes are TRBV6-1 and TRBJ1-4; D perhaps matches TRBD1 (5 bases). This CDR3 region has 13 residues. Germline CDR1 is MNHNS and CDR2 is SASEGT. The V gene lost 5 bases and the J gene lost 6 bases, with 10 bases spanning the gap. CDR3 bases: TGTGCCAGCAGTTCAGGGAGGCATGAAAAACTGTTTTTT. Protein sequence: CASSSGRHEKLFF.

The V and J genes are TRBV7-9 and TRBJ2-1; 11 nucleotides align to TRBD2. Germline trimming cut 5 bases from V and 15 bases from J; bases unmatched to any gene: 12. This CDR3 is 14 amino acids long. Germline lookup yields CDR1 SEHNR and CDR2 FQNEAQ (reference sequence). The CDR3 sequence: CASSPPTSGTGRFF. In DNA, the CDR3 is TGTGCCAGCAGCCCACCGACTAGCGGGACCGGACGGTTCTTC.

This clonotype appeared a few times. The V call is TRBV6-1, the J call TRBJ2-2; 10 bases are shared with TRBD1. Losses at the gene ends were 9 bases for V and 6 bases for J; bases not matched to a gene: 4. CDR3 size: 13 residues. The germline CDR1 and CDR2 sequences are MNHNS and SASEGT. This CDR3 reads CARGTGEAGELFF. In nucleotides, the CDR3 is TGTGCCAGGGGGACAGGGGAAGCCGGGGAGCTGTTTTTT.

The rearrangement links TRBV5-1 to TRBJ2-1, with no clear D. Deletions cut 0 bases from V and 2 bases from J, with 12 bases between. Germline V gene sequence: CDR1 SGHRS, CDR2 YFSETQ. This CDR3 spans 16 amino acids. The CDR3 nucleotides are TGCGCCAGCAGCTTGGCCGGAGTCACAGCCTACAATGAGCAGTTCTTC. It codes for CASSLAGVTAYNEQFF.